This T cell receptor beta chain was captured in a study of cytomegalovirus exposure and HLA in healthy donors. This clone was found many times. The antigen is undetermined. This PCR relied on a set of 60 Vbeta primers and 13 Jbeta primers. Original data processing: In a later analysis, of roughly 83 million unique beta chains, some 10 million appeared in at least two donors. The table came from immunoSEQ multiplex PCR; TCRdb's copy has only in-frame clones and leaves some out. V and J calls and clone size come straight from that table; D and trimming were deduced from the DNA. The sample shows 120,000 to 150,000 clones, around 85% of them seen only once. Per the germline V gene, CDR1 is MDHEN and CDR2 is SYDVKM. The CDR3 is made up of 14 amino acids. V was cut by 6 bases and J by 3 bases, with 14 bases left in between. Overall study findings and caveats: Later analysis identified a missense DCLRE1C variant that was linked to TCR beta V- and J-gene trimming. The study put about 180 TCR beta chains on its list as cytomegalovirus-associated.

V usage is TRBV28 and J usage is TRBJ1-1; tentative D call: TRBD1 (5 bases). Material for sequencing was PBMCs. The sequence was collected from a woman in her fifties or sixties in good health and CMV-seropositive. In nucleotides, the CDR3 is TGTGCCAGCAGCTACCGACAGAAGGACACTGAAGCTTTCTTT. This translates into CASSYRQKDTEAFF.